This T cell receptor (beta chain) appears in the sequencing data of a study of OX40 agonist ivuxolimab in advanced cancers. Study-level background: An anti-OX40 (CD134) antibody with agonistic activity, ivuxolimab, was administered to patients.

The CDR3 extends over 16 amino acids. The germline V gene encodes CDR1 SGHRS and CDR2 YFSETQ. With 0 bases removed from V and 2 bases from J, the gap between germline ends came to 14 bases. General study results and limits: Among patients with partial responses at 0.1-3.0 mg/kg, clonal expansion was among the lowest.

TCRdb keeps only in-frame clones here, not all; method: immunoSEQ multiplex PCR. This sample has 40,000 to 55,000 clones, with about 89% found just once. Concerning this clone itself: Its antigen remains unknown.

This TCR was recovered from an adult with an advanced solid tumor such as melanoma, head and neck, liver or kidney cancer. The J gene is TRBJ1-2, the V gene TRBV5-1; TRBD1 is a possible D gene (6 bases). The starting material was CD4+ or CD8+ T cells sorted from blood, obtained in a trial of the OX40 agonist ivuxolimab. The CDR3 region has the DNA TGCGCCAGCAGCTTGGGAAGTAGGACAGTAAACTATGGCTACACCTTC. Protein sequence: CASSLGSRTVNYGYTF.